This T cell receptor (beta chain) was documented in a study of T cells after yellow fever vaccination. Study findings and constraints: CD4 and CD8 compartments shared a small share of clonotypes.

One entry per CDR3 protein results from TCRdb running MiXCR on the 5' RACE reads. Among 250,000 to 300,000 distinct CDR3 sequences, roughly 5.6% were seen once, and the ten largest hold around 3.5%. The sample holds a few counts of this clonotype. Its matching antigen is unknown. The CDR3 sequence is 15 residues long. With V trimmed by 4 bases and J by 5 bases, 10 bases remained unmatched. Germline assignment: CDR1 SGHRS and CDR2 YFSETQ. The receptor was isolated from a man aged 18-30 years who received the YFV17D yellow fever vaccine. The chain carries TRBV5-1 and TRBJ2-7; 9 bases match TRBD1. The source material was CD4+ T cells sorted from PBMCs, sampled on the day of the yellow fever booster vaccination. CDR3 nucleotide sequence: TGCGCCAGCAGCGAACGGACAGGGGAGTATAACGAGCAGTACGTC. It specifies CASSERTGEYNEQYV.